The rows below give T cell receptor beta chains drawn from one sample of a study of shared clonotypes between healthy human individuals. Data came from immunoSEQ multiplex PCR; TCRdb stores just in-frame clones and leaves some out. The repertoire holds about 700,000 clones, approximately 79% seen once, with around 1.6% in the top ten. Specimen: memory CD4+ T cells sorted from blood. These receptors all stem from a woman in her twenties or thirties in good health. Each CDR3 is given with its conserved first and last residue. A D gene is named only where the DNA matches it firmly. Clone size is shown for a subset of rows, as once, few, many or a class of expanded clone.

J gene,CDR3 length,V gene,clone size,D gene,CDR3 DNA,CDR3 protein
TRBJ2-1,15,TRBV25-1,-,-,TGTGCCAGCAGGAGGACAACGGCCTTATGGGATGAGCAGTTCTTC,CASRRTTALWDEQFF
TRBJ2-1,18,TRBV7-9,once,TRBD2,TGTGCCAGCAGCTTAGCCCCGGGACTAGCGGGCTCCTACAATGAGCAGTTCTTC,CASSLAPGLAGSYNEQFF
TRBJ2-1,13,TRBV11-1,few,-,TGTGCCAGCAGCTTAGCGTGGAGCGGTGAGCAGTTCTTC,CASSLAWSGEQFF
TRBJ2-7,15,TRBV2,once,-,TGTGCCAGCAGTGAATCCGGGCCCACTGGATACGAGCAGTACTTC,CASSESGPTGYEQYF
TRBJ2-3,15,TRBV13,-,TRBD2,TGTGCCAGCAGCTTAGGACTAGCGGGGCCCGATACGCAGTATTTT,CASSLGLAGPDTQYF
TRBJ2-7,16,TRBV5-8,-,TRBD2,TGTGCCAGCAGCTTGGCCGCGGGACTACCTACCTACGAGCAGTACTTC,CASSLAAGLPTYEQYF
TRBJ2-2,16,TRBV5-1,-,-,TGCGCCAGCAGCTTGGTCGGCGGGGCGAACACCGGGGAGCTGTTTTTT,CASSLVGGANTGELFF
TRBJ1-5,15,TRBV11-2,-,TRBD1,TGTGCCAGCAGCGCGGGGACAGGGCTAAGACAGCCCCAGCATTTT,CASSAGTGLRQPQHF
TRBJ1-1,14,TRBV30,-,-,TGTGCCTGGAGGAAACAGGGTCTAAACACTGAAGCTTTCTTT,CAWRKQGLNTEAFF
TRBJ1-2,13,TRBV18,few,-,TGTGCCAGCTCACCACCAGGGAATGCTGGCTACACCTTC,CASSPPGNAGYTF
TRBJ2-7,15,TRBV28,-,-,TGTGCCAGCAGTTCACCGAGGGCGGGGAGGTACGAGCAGTACTTC,CASSSPRAGRYEQYF
TRBJ2-3,15,TRBV5-1,-,-,TGCGCCAGCAGCTTGGCTCGGGGCCGGGGAGATACGCAGTATTTT,CASSLARGRGDTQYF
TRBJ1-5,16,TRBV25-1,-,TRBD1,TGTGCCAGCAGTGACTTCGACAGGGACTCAAATCAGCCCCAGCATTTT,CASSDFDRDSNQPQHF
TRBJ2-7,13,TRBV30,-,-,TGTGCCTGGAGTGTAGGTTATTCCTACGAGCAGTACTTC,CAWSVGYSYEQYF
TRBJ1-5,16,TRBV2,-,TRBD1,TGTGCCAGCAGTTCACAGGGGAGGATAAGCAATCAGCCCCAGCATTTT,CASSSQGRISNQPQHF
TRBJ2-2,15,TRBV6-5,few,TRBD1,TGTGCCAGCAGTTACGGGACAGGGGACACCGGGGAGCTGTTTTTT,CASSYGTGDTGELFF
TRBJ2-3,16,TRBV19,-,-,TGTGCCAGTAGTACACCGGGAGACTCTAGCACAGATACGCAGTATTTT,CASSTPGDSSTDTQYF
TRBJ1-5,14,TRBV7-8,-,-,TGTGCCAGCAGCTTAGTTGTCAGCAATCAGCCCCAGCATTTT,CASSLVVSNQPQHF
TRBJ2-7,15,TRBV30,-,-,TGTGCCTGGTCCCCCTGGGCCGAAAGCTCCTACGAGCAGTACTTC,CAWSPWAESSYEQYF
TRBJ1-2,13,TRBV19,-,-,TGTGCCAGTAGTAGGAAGGGCAACTATGGCTACACCTTC,CASSRKGNYGYTF
TRBJ2-3,14,TRBV30,few,-,TGTGCCTGGAGTCGAGTAGGGCCCCCAGATACGCAGTATTTT,CAWSRVGPPDTQYF
TRBJ1-2,16,TRBV7-2,-,-,TGTGCCAGCAGCTCTACTGGGGCAGGGGCCGACTATGGCTACACCTTC,CASSSTGAGADYGYTF
TRBJ2-3,13,TRBV5-6,-,TRBD1,TGTGCCAGCAGTCACAGGGGGCCAGATACGCAGTATTTT,CASSHRGPDTQYF
TRBJ2-7,14,TRBV6-1,-,-,TGTGCCAGCAGTGTGACAATGGTCCTCTACGAGCAGTACTTC,CASSVTMVLYEQYF
TRBJ1-1,13,TRBV5-1,-,-,TGCGCCAGCAGCTCGTGGGGAGGCACTGAAGCTTTCTTT,CASSSWGGTEAFF
TRBJ1-1,15,TRBV6-9,once,TRBD1,TGTGCCAGCAGTCAGTTACAGGGGGCTCACACTGAAGCTTTCTTT,CASSQLQGAHTEAFF
TRBJ2-5,13,TRBV27,once,-,TGTGCCAGCAGTCCCCGGCTAGCAGAGACCCAGTACTTC,CASSPRLAETQYF
TRBJ2-5,15,TRBV30,-,-,TGTGCCTGGAGTCCTTGGGGGGCGTCGCAAGAGACCCAGTACTTC,CAWSPWGASQETQYF
TRBJ1-5,15,TRBV28,-,TRBD1,TGTGCCAGCAGTTTCCTTAGACAGGGAGGCCAGCCCCAGCATTTT,CASSFLRQGGQPQHF
TRBJ1-6,14,TRBV7-6,-,-,TGTGCCAGCAGCCTGAGACAGGCTAATTCACCCCTCCACTTT,CASSLRQANSPLHF
TRBJ1-1,13,TRBV28,few,-,TGTGCCAGCAGTTTGCCGACGAACACTGAAGCTTTCTTT,CASSLPTNTEAFF
TRBJ2-5,13,TRBV5-6,few,TRBD1,TGTGCCAGCAGTAGGGACAGTGGGGAGACCCAGTACTTC,CASSRDSGETQYF
TRBJ1-1,14,TRBV25-1,few,-,TGTGCCAGCAGTCCCAGGGTAGCGGACACTGAAGCTTTCTTT,CASSPRVADTEAFF
TRBJ2-1,15,TRBV7-2,-,TRBD2,TGTGCCAGCAGCCCGAGGAGCGGGAGGGATAATGAGCAGTTCTTC,CASSPRSGRDNEQFF
TRBJ2-5,15,TRBV5-1,few,TRBD1,TGCGCCAGCAGCTCGGGACAGGGTTTTGGAGAGACCCAGTACTTC,CASSSGQGFGETQYF
TRBJ1-5,15,TRBV5-6,-,-,TGTGCCAGCAGTAGGACACCGACCAGCAATCAGCCCCAGCATTTT,CASSRTPTSNQPQHF
TRBJ2-7,15,TRBV10-3,-,TRBD1,TGTGCCATCAGTGAGCCTACAGGGGGCAGGTACGAGCAGTACTTC,CAISEPTGGRYEQYF